Included here is one T cell receptor (beta chain) sequence, with context. This sample was taken from a study of blood T cell repertoires in COVID-19. Study-wide background: Donors in the United States, Italy and Spain gave samples during acute or convalescent COVID-19. Sample material is recorded as cDNA or gDNA derived from T cells, B-cell-depleted T cells, or PBMCs.

The CDR3 sequence is 13 residues long. Trimming took 2 bases from V and 5 from J, leaving 9 bases between them. The germline V gene has CDR1 MNHEY and CDR2 SVGEGT. In the original analysis: Researchers report that nucleated cell counts were estimated from reference gene primer amplification. Method: immunoSEQ multiplex PCR; TCRdb's copy keeps in-frame clones and lacks some. D and trimming come from the DNA, and the V and J calls and clone size come from that table. The data hold about 70,000 clones, with more than 75% observed a single time. The chain uses TRBV6-2 or TRBV6-3 and TRBJ1-2; D is uncertain. Specimen: peripheral blood. This TCR was sampled from a woman aged 18-35 years with acute or convalescent COVID-19. CDR3 loop: CASSYDWRYGYTF. The DNA for the CDR3 is TGTGCCAGCAGTTACGACTGGCGATATGGCTACACCTTC.